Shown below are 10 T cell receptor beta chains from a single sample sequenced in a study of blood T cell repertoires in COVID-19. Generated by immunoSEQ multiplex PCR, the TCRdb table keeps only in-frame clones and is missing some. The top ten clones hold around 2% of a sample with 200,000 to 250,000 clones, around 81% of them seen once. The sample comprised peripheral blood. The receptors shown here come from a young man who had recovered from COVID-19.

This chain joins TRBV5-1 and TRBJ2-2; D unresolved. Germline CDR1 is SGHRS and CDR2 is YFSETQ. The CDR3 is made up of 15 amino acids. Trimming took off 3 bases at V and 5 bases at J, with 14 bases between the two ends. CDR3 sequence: CASSSRIAETGELFF. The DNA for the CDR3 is TGCGCCAGCAGCTCCAGGATTGCAGAAACCGGGGAGCTGTTTTTT. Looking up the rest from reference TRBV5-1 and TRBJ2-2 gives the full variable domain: KAGVTQTPRYLIKTRGQQVTLSCSPISGHRSVSWYQQTPGQGLQFLFEYFSETQRNKGNFPGRFSGRQFSNSRSEMNVSTLELGDSALYLCASSSRIAETGELFFGEGSRLTVL.

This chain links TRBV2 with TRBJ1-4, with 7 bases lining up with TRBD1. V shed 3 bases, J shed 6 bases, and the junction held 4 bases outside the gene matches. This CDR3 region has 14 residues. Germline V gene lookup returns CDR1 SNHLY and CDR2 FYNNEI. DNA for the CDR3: TGTGCCAGCAGTGACAGGGGGGAGGATGAAAAACTGTTTTTT. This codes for CASSDRGEDEKLFF.

The DNA for the CDR3 is TGTGCCAGCAGCCAAGGGGGCAGGTCCTATGGCTACACCTTC. Protein sequence: CASSQGGRSYGYTF. This chain links TRBV3-1 (or the pseudogene TRBV3-2) with TRBJ1-2; D may be TRBD1 (5 bases). CDR1 is LGHDT, CDR2 YNNKEL, per germline (reference sequence). V lost 1 base to trimming and J lost 4 bases, with 10 bases between them. The CDR3 loop spans 14 amino acids.

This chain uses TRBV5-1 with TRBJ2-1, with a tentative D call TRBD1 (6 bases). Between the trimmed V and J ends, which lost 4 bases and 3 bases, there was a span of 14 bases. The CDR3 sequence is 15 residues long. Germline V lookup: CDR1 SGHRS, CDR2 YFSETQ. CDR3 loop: CASSGDHRDYNEQFF. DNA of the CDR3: TGCGCCAGCAGCGGGGACCACAGGGACTACAATGAGCAGTTCTTC.

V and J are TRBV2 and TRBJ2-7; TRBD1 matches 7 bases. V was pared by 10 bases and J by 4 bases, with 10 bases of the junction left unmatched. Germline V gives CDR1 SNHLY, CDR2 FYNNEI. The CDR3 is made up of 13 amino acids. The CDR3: CATAADRIYEQYF. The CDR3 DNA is TGTGCCACCGCTGCGGACAGGATATACGAGCAGTACTTC.

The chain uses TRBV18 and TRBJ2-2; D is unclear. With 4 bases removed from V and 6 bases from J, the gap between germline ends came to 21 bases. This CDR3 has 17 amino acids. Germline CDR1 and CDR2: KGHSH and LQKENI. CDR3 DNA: TGTGCCAGCTCACGCCCGTCGTCGACTTCGATAGCCGGGGAGCTGTTTTTT. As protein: CASSRPSSTSIAGELFF. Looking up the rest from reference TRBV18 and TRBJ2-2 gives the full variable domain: NAGVMQNPRHLVRRRGQEARLRCSPMKGHSHVYWYRQLPEEGLKFMVYLQKENIIDESGMPKERFSAEFPKEGPSILRIQQVVRGDSAAYFCASSRPSSTSIAGELFFGEGSRLTVL.

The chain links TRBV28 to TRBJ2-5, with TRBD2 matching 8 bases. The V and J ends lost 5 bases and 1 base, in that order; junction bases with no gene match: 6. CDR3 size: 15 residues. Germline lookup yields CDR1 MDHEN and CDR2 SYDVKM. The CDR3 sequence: CASSPRGVSQETQYF. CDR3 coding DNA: TGTGCCAGCAGTCCGCGGGGGGTAAGCCAAGAGACCCAGTACTTC.

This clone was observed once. For the CDR3, the DNA is TGCGCCAGCAGGATAGCCCTCAATCAGCCCCAGCATTTT. Translating gives CASRIALNQPQHF. This rearrangement joins TRBV5-1 to TRBJ1-5; D not certain. Germline-derived CDR1 and CDR2 are SGHRS and YFSETQ. V was pared by 5 bases and J by 3 bases, with 9 bases between. The CDR3 loop spans 13 amino acids. The full variable domain, with the rest looked up from reference TRBV5-1 and TRBJ1-5, is KAGVTQTPRYLIKTRGQQVTLSCSPISGHRSVSWYQQTPGQGLQFLFEYFSETQRNKGNFPGRFSGRQFSNSRSEMNVSTLELGDSALYLCASRIALNQPQHFGDGTRLSIL.

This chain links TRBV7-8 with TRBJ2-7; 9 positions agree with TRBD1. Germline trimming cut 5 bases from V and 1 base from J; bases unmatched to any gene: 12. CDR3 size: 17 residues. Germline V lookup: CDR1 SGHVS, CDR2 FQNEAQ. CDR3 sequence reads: CASSLSSGTGLSYEQYV. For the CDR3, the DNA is TGTGCCAGCAGCCTAAGCTCCGGGACAGGGCTATCCTACGAGCAGTACGTC.

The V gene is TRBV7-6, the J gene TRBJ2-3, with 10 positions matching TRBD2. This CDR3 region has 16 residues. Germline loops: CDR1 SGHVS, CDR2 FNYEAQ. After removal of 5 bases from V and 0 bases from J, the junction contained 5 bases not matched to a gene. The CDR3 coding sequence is TGTGCCAGCAGCCCTTCTAGCGGGGGTAGCACAGATACGCAGTATTTT. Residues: CASSPSSGGSTDTQYF.